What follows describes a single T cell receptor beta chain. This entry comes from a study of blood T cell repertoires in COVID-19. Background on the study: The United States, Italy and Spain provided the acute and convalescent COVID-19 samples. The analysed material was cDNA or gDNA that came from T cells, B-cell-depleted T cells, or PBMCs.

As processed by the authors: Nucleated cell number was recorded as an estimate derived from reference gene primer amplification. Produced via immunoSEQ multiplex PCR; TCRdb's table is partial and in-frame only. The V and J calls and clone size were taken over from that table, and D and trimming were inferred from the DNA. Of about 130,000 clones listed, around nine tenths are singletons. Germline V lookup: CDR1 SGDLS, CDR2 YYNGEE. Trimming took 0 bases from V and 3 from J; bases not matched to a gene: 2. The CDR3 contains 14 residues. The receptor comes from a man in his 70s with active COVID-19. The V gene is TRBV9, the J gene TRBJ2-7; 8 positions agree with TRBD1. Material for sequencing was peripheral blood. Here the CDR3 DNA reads TGTGCCAGCAGCGTAGGGGACAGGTACTACGAGCAGTACTTC. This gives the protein CASSVGDRYYEQYF.